One and the same sample provided the 10 T cell receptor beta chains below, sequenced in a study of post-analysis software for immune sequencing data. No cognate antigen is known for these TCRs. Study-wide points: Four or five TRBV segments, including TRBV5-6, TRBV5-1 and TRBV20-1, were more frequent in patients than controls.

TCR beta cDNA libraries had unique molecular identifiers. MiXCR, applied by TCRdb to the PCR reads, yields one record per CDR3 protein. The top ten clones hold under 2% of a sample with 550,000 to 700,000 distinct CDR3 sequences, around 47% of them seen once. The sample was blood. Source of these receptors: a girl aged 5 to 17 with multiple sclerosis.

The chain has TRBV3-1 and TRBJ1-4; D is unclear. The CDR3 is 12 residues long. Germline CDR1 LGHDT, CDR2 YNNKEL (reference sequence). V lost 1 base, J lost 5 bases, and 2 bases lay in between. The CDR3 loop is CASSQANEKLFF. The CDR3 region has the DNA TGTGCCAGCAGCCAAGCCAATGAAAAACTGTTTTTT.

The chain has TRBV10-3 and TRBJ2-1; 9 bases align to TRBD2. The germline V gene encodes CDR1 ENHRY and CDR2 SYGVKD. The CDR3 is 14 amino acids. The V and J ends lost 0 bases and 8 bases, in that order; junction bases with no gene match: 2. CDR3 amino acids: CAISESRTSDEQFF. As DNA, the CDR3 is TGTGCCATCAGTGAGTCTCGGACTAGCGATGAGCAGTTCTTC.

CDR3 residues: CATSDLPIGELFF. The CDR3 DNA reads TGTGCCACCAGTGATTTGCCCATCGGGGAGCTGTTTTTT. The gene calls are TRBV24-1 and TRBJ2-2, with D unresolved. V was clipped by 0 bases and J by 7 bases, with 5 bases between them. Germline CDR1 and CDR2: KGHDR and SFDVKD. CDR3 length: 13 residues.

This clonotype was counted many times. V gene TRBV12-3 or TRBV12-4 combines with J gene TRBJ2-5; TRBD1 agrees at 7 bases. The CDR3 consists of 14 residues. J gave up 1 base and V 6 bases, and 5 bases lay outside the gene matches. CDR3 amino acids: CASSRAGGQETQYF. The CDR3 DNA follows: TGTGCCAGCAGCCGAGCAGGGGGCCAAGAGACCCAGTACTTC.

This chain connects TRBV12-3 or TRBV12-4 to TRBJ2-1; 8 bases are shared with TRBD2. Trimming removed 6 bases from V and 8 bases from J; junction bases left unmatched: 6. This CDR3 comprises 13 residues. CDR3 coding DNA: TGTGCCAGCAGGAGCGGGAGAGGATATGAGCAGTTCTTC. Its translation is CASRSGRGYEQFF.

The chain uses TRBV20-1 and TRBJ2-1, with 10 bases identical to TRBD1. The CDR3 loop spans 11 amino acids. From germline, CDR1 is DFQATT and CDR2 SNEGSKA (reference sequence). J gave up 9 bases and V 8 bases, and 4 bases lay outside the gene matches. As DNA, the CDR3 is TGCAGTCTAGGGACAGGGGTTGAGCAGTTCTTC. This gives the protein CSLGTGVEQFF.

This clonotype turned up a few times. The V call is TRBV7-9, the J call TRBJ1-6; 9 bases are a match to TRBD1. The CDR3 has 17 residues. From germline, CDR1 is SEHNR and CDR2 FQNEAQ (reference sequence). Trimming cost V 5 bases and J 0 bases; bases outside gene matches: 5. This CDR3 is CASSRDRASSYNSPLHF. As DNA, the CDR3 is TGTGCCAGCAGCCGGGACAGGGCGAGCTCCTATAATTCACCCCTCCACTTT.

This clonotype has more than one count but fewer than ten. At one end the junction does not follow the germline gene, possibly because of a read error. J is TRBJ1-2 and V is TRBV12-3 or TRBV12-4, with 9 bases that match TRBD1. The CDR3 runs to 14 residues. CDR3 DNA sequence: TGTGCCAGCAGTCCGACAGGGGGGCACTATGGCCACACCTTC. It codes for CASSPTGGHYGHTF.

This rearrangement joins TRBV3-1 to TRBJ1-5; no reliable D call. CDR1 and CDR2 from the germline V gene are LGHDT and YNNKEL (reference sequence). The CDR3 contains 17 residues. V was trimmed by 0 bases and J by 0 bases, leaving 12 bases between them. This CDR3 is CASSQDGTADSNQPQHF. CDR3 DNA sequence: TGTGCCAGCAGCCAAGATGGAACAGCGGATAGCAATCAGCCCCAGCATTTT. Full variable domain (remainder filled in from reference TRBV3-1 and TRBJ1-5): DTAVSQTPKYLVTQMGNDKSIKCEQNLGHDTMYWYKQDSKKFLKIMFSYNNKELIINETVPNRFSPKSPDKAHLNLHINSLELGDSAVYFCASSQDGTADSNQPQHFGDGTRLSIL.

CDR3 residues: CASSQGLAGGKLGVADTQYF. The CDR3 DNA follows: TGTGCCAGCAGTCAGGGACTAGCGGGAGGGAAGCTAGGAGTAGCAGATACGCAGTATTTT. The chain couples TRBV12-3 or TRBV12-4 to TRBJ2-3; 16 bases agree with TRBD2. The CDR3 contains 20 residues. J lost 4 bases, V lost 5 bases, and 15 bases had no gene match.